This TCR beta chain is drawn from a study of technical replicates of blood from a handful of donors. CDR1 is LNHDA, CDR2 SQIVND, per germline (reference sequence). The CDR3 is 15 amino acids. The V end lost 1 base, the J end lost 0 bases, and 9 bases lay between the germline ends. Sequencing used immunoSEQ multiplex PCR; TCRdb keeps in-frame clones, though not all of them. The sample consists of roughly 80,000 clones, roughly nine tenths of them appearing once. The TCR originated in a human donor in good health. The source material was T cells isolated from PBMCs. The chain joins TRBV19 to TRBJ1-1; D is undetermined. CDR3 residues: CASSIVAGMNTEAFF. The CDR3 DNA reads TGTGCCAGTAGTATAGTTGCGGGCATGAACACTGAAGCTTTCTTT.